One sample yielded the 25 T cell receptor beta chains listed below, sequenced in a study of blood T cell repertoires in COVID-19. Some clones are missing from TCRdb's copy, which holds only in-frame ones; the method was immunoSEQ multiplex PCR. Here the sample spans roughly 350,000 clones, more than 70% being singletons. What was sequenced was peripheral blood. These receptors originate from a woman in her twenties or thirties with COVID-19, enrolled during active disease.

The chain combines TRBV6-5 with TRBJ1-2; D remains ambiguous. Trimming stripped 11 bases from V and 3 bases from J, with 7 bases between. The CDR3 is made up of 10 amino acids. The germline CDR1 and CDR2 sequences are MNHEY and SVGAGI. CDR3 loop: CAAMDYGYTF. CDR3 bases: TGTGCCGCTATGGACTATGGCTACACCTTC.

The chain is built from TRBV5-4 and TRBJ2-7; maybe TRBD1 (6 bases). Germline V gene lookup returns CDR1 SGHNT and CDR2 YYREEE (reference sequence). The ends were cut back, 4 bases at V and 6 bases at J, with 14 bases in the middle. There are 13 residues in the CDR3. The CDR3 protein is CASSPETGGEQYF. CDR3 sequence (DNA): TGTGCCAGCAGCCCGGAGACAGGCGGCGAGCAGTACTTC.

The rearrangement links TRBV7-2 to TRBJ1-4, with unresolved D. In germline, CDR1 is SGHTA, CDR2 FQGNSA. There are 15 residues in the CDR3. Trimming removed 1 base from V and 8 bases from J, with 14 bases in between. The CDR3 region has the DNA TGTGCCAGCAGCTTAGGAGGCATTTCGGAGGAAAAACTGTTTTTT. As protein: CASSLGGISEEKLFF.

The rearrangement joins TRBV5-1 to TRBJ2-2, with 8 bases lining up with TRBD2. The CDR3 length is 16 residues. Germline V lookup: CDR1 SGHRS, CDR2 YFSETQ. Unmatched junction bases numbered 1, after V lost 0 bases and J lost 0 bases. The CDR3 DNA is TGCGCCAGCAGCTTGGAAGCGGGAGCGAACACCGGGGAGCTGTTTTTT. Residues: CASSLEAGANTGELFF.

V and J are TRBV7-9 and TRBJ2-2, with 10 bases lining up with TRBD2. The trim removed 0 bases at V and 3 bases at J, leaving 1 base unmatched. From germline, CDR1 is SEHNR and CDR2 FQNEAQ (reference sequence). CDR3 length: 16 residues. In nucleotides, the CDR3 is TGTGCCAGCAGCTTAGCCAGCGGGAGGGACACCGGGGAGCTGTTTTTT. It translates to CASSLASGRDTGELFF.

This chain links TRBV6-1 with TRBJ1-6; TRBD1 is a possible D gene (5 bases). The V and J ends lost 0 bases and 15 bases respectively, with 9 bases between them. CDR1 MNHNS and CDR2 SASEGT come from the germline V gene. The length of the CDR3 is 12 residues. CDR3 DNA: TGTGCCAGCAGTGAAGCCGGGACTGTCCTCCACTTT. Protein sequence: CASSEAGTVLHF.

The chain has TRBV2 and TRBJ2-5, with 8 bases aligning to TRBD2. This CDR3 has 13 residues. Germline loops: CDR1 SNHLY, CDR2 FYNNEI. V shed 6 bases and J 4 bases; nucleotides not matched to a gene: 4. The CDR3 loop is CASRGTRGETQYF. The CDR3 region has the DNA TGTGCCAGCAGGGGGACTAGGGGAGAGACCCAGTACTTC. Variable domain in full (rest from reference TRBV2 and TRBJ2-5): EPEVTQTPSHQVTQMGQEVILRCVPISNHLYFYWYRQILGQKVEFLVSFYNNEISEKSEIFDDQFSVERPDGSNFTLKIRSTKLEDSAMYFCASRGTRGETQYFGPGTRLLVL.

This clone was counted once. The chain carries TRBV5-6 and TRBJ2-7, with TRBD1 identical over 10 bases. The CDR3 is made up of 15 amino acids. The V gene end was trimmed by 4 bases and the J gene end by 2 bases; junction bases not matched to a gene: 6. Germline-derived CDR1 and CDR2 are SGHDT and YYEEEE. This CDR3 is CASSGGQGITYEQYF. In DNA form, the CDR3 reads TGTGCCAGCAGCGGGGGACAGGGGATTACCTACGAGCAGTACTTC.

This clone was counted a single time. The chain couples TRBV14 to TRBJ2-3; 8 nucleotides align to TRBD1. From germline, CDR1 is SGHDN and CDR2 FVKESK. After removal of 4 bases from V and 3 bases from J, the junction contained 3 bases not matched to a gene. This CDR3 region has 14 residues. CDR3 nucleotides: TGTGCCAGCAGCCGTCGGACAGGGACAGATACGCAGTATTTT. Residues: CASSRRTGTDTQYF.

The rearrangement links TRBV30 to TRBJ2-5; 9 bases fit TRBD2. The CDR3 has 16 residues. CDR1 GTSNPN and CDR2 SVGIG come from the germline V gene (reference sequence). V dropped 0 bases and J dropped 4; count of bases not matched to a gene: 9. The DNA for the CDR3 is TGTGCCTGGAGTGTGGCGGGAGGGCCGGGGGGAGAGACCCAGTACTTC. Translation gives CAWSVAGGPGGETQYF.

The gene calls are TRBV2 and TRBJ2-7; 7 bases match TRBD2. Trimming cost V 6 bases and J 6 bases; bases outside gene matches: 14. CDR3 size: 15 residues. Germline CDR1 SNHLY, CDR2 FYNNEI. DNA of the CDR3: TGTGCCAGCAGGAGCGGGGACGCCTTTAGCGGCGAGCAGTACTTC. This gives the protein CASRSGDAFSGEQYF.

The V gene is TRBV7-9, the J gene TRBJ2-1; 9 positions agree with TRBD2. This CDR3 is 16 amino acids long. The germline CDR1 and CDR2 sequences are SEHNR and FQNEAQ (reference sequence). Trimming at V came to 1 base and at J to 7 bases, leaving 8 bases not matched to a gene. Here the CDR3 DNA reads TGTGCCAGCAGCTTAGAAGTGGTAGCGGGAGCTAATGAGCAGTTCTTC. It translates to CASSLEVVAGANEQFF.

The gene calls are TRBV19 and TRBJ2-3, with 13 nucleotides matching TRBD2. V shed 6 bases and J 6 bases; nucleotides not matched to a gene: 9. The length of the CDR3 is 16 residues. The germline V gene encodes CDR1 LNHDA and CDR2 SQIVND (reference sequence). The CDR3 here is CASSWDVGLAGDTQYF. CDR3 in DNA: TGTGCCAGTAGCTGGGATGTGGGACTAGCGGGGGATACGCAGTATTTT.

J is TRBJ2-7 and V is TRBV19, with 11 bases fitting TRBD2. The germline CDR1 and CDR2 sequences are LNHDA and SQIVND (reference sequence). CDR3 length equals 17 residues. The V gene end was trimmed by 9 bases and the J gene end by 0 bases; junction bases not matched to a gene: 13. The DNA for the CDR3 is TGTGCCAGCTCAAGGAAACTACTAGCGGGAGTCTCCTACGAGCAGTACTTC. This encodes CASSRKLLAGVSYEQYF. The entire variable domain, with the rest obtained from reference TRBV19 and TRBJ2-7, is as follows: DGGITQSPKYLFRKEGQNVTLSCEQNLNHDAMYWYRQDPGQGLRLIYYSQIVNDFQKGDIAEGYSVSREKKESFPLTVTSAQKNPTAFYLCASSRKLLAGVSYEQYFGPGTRLTVT.

The V call is TRBV11-2, the J call TRBJ2-7; a possible D gene is TRBD1 (5 bases). The CDR3 totals 15 residues. V dropped 0 bases and J dropped 3 bases, with 12 bases sitting between them. CDR1 is SGHAT and CDR2 is FQNNGV in the germline V gene. The CDR3 nucleotides read TGTGCCAGCAGCTTAGATACGGCAGGGCACTACGAGCAGTACTTC. Translated, it gives CASSLDTAGHYEQYF. The full variable domain, in which reference TRBV11-2 and TRBJ2-7 provide the parts outside the CDR3, is EAGVAQSPRYKIIEKRQSVAFWCNPISGHATLYWYQQILGQGPKLLIQFQNNGVVDDSQLPKDRFSAERLKGVDSTLKIQPAKLEDSAVYLCASSLDTAGHYEQYFGPGTRLTVT.

The rearrangement uses TRBV6-4 and TRBJ2-7, with TRBD1 identical over 7 bases. CDR3 length: 16 amino acids. Trimming removed 2 bases from V and 6 bases from J; junction bases left unmatched: 13. Germline V gene sequence: CDR1 MRHNA, CDR2 SNTAGT. The CDR3: CASSDRYGTALAEQYF. As DNA, the CDR3 is TGTGCCAGCAGTGACCGTTACGGGACAGCCCTCGCCGAGCAGTACTTC.

This chain connects TRBV5-6 to TRBJ2-7, with 12 bases aligning to TRBD2. The CDR3 totals 15 residues. V was pared by 4 bases and J by 4 bases, with 6 bases of the junction left unmatched. Per the germline V gene, CDR1 is SGHDT and CDR2 is YYEEEE. The CDR3 region is CASSGLAGNYYEQYF. The CDR3 DNA sequence: TGTGCCAGCAGCGGACTAGCGGGAAATTATTACGAGCAGTACTTC. Variable domain in full (rest from reference TRBV5-6 and TRBJ2-7): DAGVTQSPTHLIKTRGQQVTLRCSPKSGHDTVSWYQQALGQGPQFIFQYYEEEERQRGNFPDRFSGHQFPNYSSELNVNALLLGDSALYLCASSGLAGNYYEQYFGPGTRLTVT.

The rearrangement uses TRBV11-1 and TRBJ2-5; tentatively, D is TRBD1 (6 bases). V lost 3 bases and J lost 1, with 12 bases in between. This CDR3 region has 15 residues. CDR1 is SGHAT and CDR2 is FQDESV in the germline V gene (reference sequence). Written as DNA, the CDR3 is TGTGCCAGCAGCTTCGCAGGGGCCCCCCAAGAGACCCAGTACTTC. As protein: CASSFAGAPQETQYF.

The V call is TRBV19, the J call TRBJ2-2, with 7 bases lining up with TRBD2. CDR1 and CDR2 from the germline V gene are LNHDA and SQIVND (reference sequence). V lost 7 bases and J lost 6; bases outside the gene matches: 5. The CDR3 covers 13 residues. The CDR3 nucleotides read TGTGCCAGTAACCCCCGGGGGGCCGGGGAGCTGTTTTTT. Protein: CASNPRGAGELFF.

The chain is built from TRBV27 and TRBJ1-1; no definite D call. The CDR3 length is 13 residues. The V gene's germline CDR1 is MNHEY and CDR2 SMNVEV (reference sequence). Trimming took 4 bases from V and 6 from J, leaving 12 bases between them. The CDR3 DNA is TGTGCCAGCAGTTCCCTGGCGACACCTGAAGCTTTCTTT. Residues: CASSSLATPEAFF.

In its sample, this clone was seen a few times. The CDR3 loop reads CASHFTGDGANTIYF. The CDR3 nucleotides read TGCGCCAGTCATTTCACAGGCGATGGGGCAAACACCATATATTTT. This chain uses TRBV10-2 with TRBJ1-3; D might be TRBD1 (5 bases). The CDR3 runs to 15 residues. Per the germline V gene, CDR1 is WSHSY and CDR2 is SAAADI. V gave up 9 bases and J gave up 6 bases, with 21 bases separating them.

This clone has a single count. The chain uses TRBV9 and TRBJ2-3; 7 bases are a match to TRBD2. CDR3 length equals 14 residues. J lost 3 bases, V lost 4 bases, and 5 bases had no gene match. Germline V gene lookup returns CDR1 SGDLS and CDR2 YYNGEE. The CDR3 DNA is TGTGCCAGCAGCTCCACTAGCGTAACAGATACGCAGTATTTT. This sequence encodes CASSSTSVTDTQYF.

The chain recombines TRBV18 with TRBJ1-1, with D perhaps matching TRBD1 (6 bases). The CDR3 extends over 12 amino acids. Looked up from germline, CDR1 is KGHSH and CDR2 is LQKENI. V was shortened by 6 bases and J by 6 bases, with 11 bases between the two germline ends. The CDR3: CASSQGRAEAFF. The CDR3 region has the DNA TGTGCCAGCTCTCAGGGGCGGGCTGAAGCTTTCTTT.

V usage is TRBV6-6 and J usage is TRBJ1-2; TRBD1 matches at 8 bases. J was trimmed by 8 bases and V by 5 bases; bases with no gene match: 10. CDR1 and CDR2 from the germline V gene are MNHNY and SVGAGI (reference sequence). The CDR3 runs 14 residues. In nucleotides, the CDR3 is TGTGCCAGCAGTCCCTCGGACAGGGCGTCGGGCTACACCTTC. This translates into CASSPSDRASGYTF.

This clone was picked up one time. J is TRBJ2-1 and V is TRBV7-9; 10 bases fit TRBD1. Per germline, CDR1 SEHNR and CDR2 FQNEAQ (reference sequence). The CDR3 is 16 residues long. V gave up 5 bases and J gave up 3 bases; unmatched junction bases: 7. This CDR3 is CASSPPGQGNYNEQFF. CDR3 nucleotide sequence: TGTGCCAGCAGCCCGCCGGGACAGGGGAACTACAATGAGCAGTTCTTC.